This TCR beta chain was captured in a study of identical twins. Study-wide points: Part of the zero-insertion signal could reflect confounding by invariant MAIT and iNKT cells. Clonotypes of the beta chain that were abundant in cord blood carried fewer insertions (memory repertoires showed none).

Notes on this clonotype: Its antigen remains unknown.

The CDR3 covers 16 residues. The germline V gene encodes CDR1 SGHTA and CDR2 FQGTGA. The trim removed 5 bases at V and 8 bases at J, leaving 10 bases unmatched. TCRdb re-derived calls from the 5' RACE reads in MiXCR, one entry per CDR3 protein. The sample has just under 550,000 distinct CDR3 sequences, around 15% seen once. These data also formed part of another study, on yellow fever vaccine responses in identical twins.

The receptor was derived from a woman under 30 in good health. The sequenced sample was CD4+ T cells sorted from blood. The chain is built from TRBV7-3 and TRBJ2-1, with TRBD2 identical over 12 bases. The CDR3, as DNA: TGTGCCAGCAGCCGCTTCCCGGGACTAGCGGGCTATGAGCAGTTCTTC. Translating gives CASSRFPGLAGYEQFF.